The rows below give T cell receptor beta chains drawn from one sample of a study of vaccination and CD4 T cells after COVID-19. What these receptors recognize is not known. MiXCR was run by TCRdb on the PCR reads, yielding one entry per CDR3 protein. The sample lists several thousand distinct CDR3 sequences; about half were seen once. The sequencing sample was made of CD4+ T cells from blood, cultured in vitro. The receptors originated from a human donor who had recovered from COVID-19. The conserved cysteine and the conserved F or W are not part of the CDR3 here. Not every row has a clone size; where given, it reads once, few, many or a size class.

size	V	J	CDR3
.	TRBV20-1	TRBJ2-2	SARDPTNTGELF
.	TRBV7-2	TRBJ2-5	ASSLEGLAEETQY
medium-sized	TRBV7-9	TRBJ2-1	ASMARAFNEQF
.	TRBV5-1	TRBJ2-7	ASTTQGTGRSYEQY
.	TRBV5-6	TRBJ1-1	ASSRTGAYLDEAF
.	TRBV20-1	TRBJ2-1	SARVNNEQF
.	TRBV12-3/TRBV12-4	TRBJ2-1	ASSRSGRRF
.	TRBV20-1	TRBJ2-1	SARLAGFSYNEQF
.	TRBV3-1	TRBJ1-1	ASSHGQYTEAF
.	TRBV28	TRBJ2-7	ASSLTRAEQY
.	TRBV7-2	TRBJ1-5	ASSLEEGNQPQH
once	TRBV7-6	TRBJ2-3	ASSLSGGASDTQY
few	TRBV20-1	TRBJ2-1	SARAGAGGLGDEQF
few	TRBV7-8	TRBJ2-2	ALGGQGTGELF
.	TRBV2	TRBJ2-2	ASSESSNTGELF
few	TRBV20-1	TRBJ2-7	SAALTPKLGWDEQY
.	TRBV5-1	TRBJ2-7	ASSWDGAYEQY
.	TRBV27	TRBJ2-7	ASSHPRQGKHEQY
.	TRBV5-1	TRBJ2-7	ASSLAGTGVSEQY
.	TRBV11-3	TRBJ2-7	ASSLVGTFYEQY
.	TRBV20-1	TRBJ1-6	SASNPGPDNSPLH
.	TRBV18	TRBJ1-1	ASSPLADTEAF
.	TRBV12-3/TRBV12-4	TRBJ1-2	ASSFIREEGYT
.	TRBV6-1	TRBJ1-2	ASRGGTGDANYGYT
.	TRBV7-2	TRBJ2-5	ASSSQGARETQY
.	TRBV9	TRBJ1-5	ASSVGTGSNQPQH
.	TRBV7-6	TRBJ2-7	ASSLERNYEQY
.	TRBV2	TRBJ2-7	ASRDRGRYEQY
.	TRBV24-1	TRBJ2-3	ATSDSPSTDTQY
.	TRBV24-1	TRBJ2-3	ATTEGGEADTQY
few	TRBV7-2	TRBJ1-5	ASSLLLPGWSNQPQH
.	TRBV7-9	TRBJ2-4	ASSQGAGGKNIQY
.	TRBV12-3/TRBV12-4	TRBJ1-2	ASSPGTFFGYT
.	TRBV7-2	TRBJ2-6	ASSAVLPGANVLT
.	TRBV12-5	TRBJ2-1	ASGSGRVFNEQF
few	TRBV6-2/TRBV6-3	TRBJ1-5	ASSQRNQPQH
medium-sized	TRBV6-5	TRBJ2-7	ASSYSGGVEQY
few	TRBV7-9	TRBJ2-1	ASSLASVNEQF
once	TRBV11-2	TRBJ1-3	ASSLEWVSGNTIY
.	TRBV6-2/TRBV6-3	TRBJ2-7	ASRESSYEQY
.	TRBV6-2/TRBV6-3	TRBJ1-2	ASSAPQAAHLLSGYGYT
.	TRBV6-1	TRBJ2-5	ASGREGTGQETQY
.	TRBV28	TRBJ1-5	ASSFLRKSQPQH
.	TRBV6-5	TRBJ2-3	ASSYGAGGPRDTQY
few	TRBV6-1	TRBJ2-7	ASSGRQAYEQY
.	TRBV6-2/TRBV6-3	TRBJ2-1	ASSYSRTSGGSNEQF
.	TRBV20-1	TRBJ2-3	SAGERGGTDTQY
.	TRBV30	TRBJ1-2	AWRGLGSGGYT
.	TRBV7-2	TRBJ2-1	ASSATTDPF
.	TRBV28	TRBJ2-7	ASSLLTSGRGEQY
.	TRBV7-9	TRBJ2-1	ASSRTVRSDEQF
.	TRBV20-1	TRBJ2-5	RAGRGETQY